This T cell receptor beta chain was recorded in a study of identifying expanded T cells in peripheral blood (dated by TCRdb to between 2017 and 2020). Some background on the complete study: Technical replicates were generated by sequencing separate aliquots of the same genomic DNA pool, with four replicates compared pairwise.

About this clone itself: Its specific antigen is unknown. The input lacks base qualities; no much larger clone sits a single base away.

Summary of the overall study and its limitations: The binomial model flagged approximately 1.2 differentially abundant clones between technical replicates, compared with approximately 15 over about 2 weeks and 19 over about four weeks. Across all healthy-donor time intervals, the beta-binomial model significantly lowered both the number of clones called differentially abundant and the false-positive rate. For all healthy donors, the variance in clone template counts between approximately 2-week samples rose significantly as total template count increased. The authors expected that biological variance in healthy repertoires might rise further over much longer intervals, such as months to years.

TCRbeta CDR3 regions were profiled by bias-controlled multiplex PCR amplification of genomic DNA with the immunoSEQ Assay. On the authors' methods: The absolute abundance of each unique TCRbeta CDR3 region was quantified after sequences were collapsed and filtered. Two models were used to test differential abundance: a binomial model (Fisher-equivalent) and a beta-binomial model that adds time-dependent variance fitted from healthy donors. Clones with fewer than 5 combined templates were removed, and a clone was called differentially abundant if the clone's Benjamini-Hochberg FDR was below 0.01. Using the form v = (b*log(k)+a)^2, the beta-binomial variance was modeled as a function of the total template count across the two samples. TCRdb mirrors the immuneACCESS table, restricted to in-frame sequences. Some clones are absent from its copies; in checked studies, under half trace to an unresolved V gene, and the reason for the others is unknown. That table supplies the V and J calls and clone size; D and trimming were determined from the DNA. The sample table lists under 130,000 clones, more than 85% of them with a count of one. In total, the top ten clones hold 15% to 20% of the sample.

During the collection period, no immune events, such as infections, were documented for the healthy donors. To calibrate time-dependent variance in a beta-binomial model of T-cell clone differential abundance, blood repertoires from healthy donors were used as a training cohort. The training cohort was composed of around ten healthy donors, 3 female and 7 male. On average the donors were approximately 40 years old, and their ages spanned roughly 29 to 64 years. Whole blood from each healthy donor was obtained from a commercial supplier and was collected at three time points roughly 13 days apart. For immunosequencing, genomic DNA was extracted from whole blood that had not been sorted. The sequencing sample was made of blood. The receptor's source is a person aged 18 to 69 in good health.

The nucleotide sequence reads TGTGCCAGCAGTTACTACAGGGGGCGCGCACCCCTCCACTTT. This yields the protein CASSYYRGRAPLHF. The rearranged segments are TRBV6-6 and TRBJ1-6; TRBD1 fits 9 bases in the junction. Trimming accounts for 1 base at V and 11 bases at J, while the number of junction bases matched to no gene is 3. The CDR3 numbers 14 residues from cysteine through phenylalanine. This entry keeps only the CDR3 DNA: 42 bases, framed from base 1. CDR1 and CDR2 were assigned from the germline V gene (reference sequence) as MNHNY and SVGAGI.